This T cell receptor (beta chain) stems from a study of blood T cell repertoires in COVID-19. Overall study context: PBMCs, B-cell-depleted T cells, or T cells provided the cDNA or gDNA that made up the material.

Here immunoSEQ multiplex PCR was the method, and the copy in TCRdb shows in-frame clones only, minus some. Of 95,000 to 150,000 clones in the sample, approximately 80% were seen once. Sample: peripheral blood. The clonotype was recovered from a human donor in a cohort sampled during active COVID-19.

CDR3 in amino acids: CASSQAGSGDTEAFF. The CDR3 DNA reads as TGTGCCAGCAGCCAAGCCGGGAGCGGGGATACTGAAGCTTTCTTT. The rearrangement uses TRBV3-1 (or the pseudogene TRBV3-2) and TRBJ1-1, with D hard to call. The germline CDR1 and CDR2 sequences are LGHDT and YNNKEL (reference sequence). The germline V and J ends were trimmed by 1 base and 5 bases, with 14 bases remaining between them. The CDR3 is made up of 15 amino acids.